This entry features one TCR beta chain sequence. Its antigen is still unknown. No base-level quality is on record; no much larger clone is a single base apart. The sample belongs to a study of blood T cells in healthy people across ages (dated by TCRdb to between 2015 and 2016). About the full investigation: Template switching captured roughly one uniquely barcoded TCR beta cDNA molecule per two T cells in model experiments. The donors were divided into four age groups: young (average 16 years), middle-aged (around 41), aged (about 62) and long-lived (82). To track age-related changes in TCR beta repertoire diversity, the study relied on deep sequencing normalized with unique cDNA molecular identifiers. To avoid experimental bias, donors of different ages were spread randomly across the sequencing lanes. Using the same blood draw, the study looked at two additional independent replicas of 1 million unique cDNA reads for two donors, one aged 18 to 30 and the other aged 80 or older.

Donors were a few dozen systemically healthy Caucasian individuals from Russia aged about 6 to 100 years. About 10 milliliters of peripheral blood were collected from each donor into EDTA-treated Vacutainer tubes. Ficoll-Paque density-gradient centrifugation was used to isolate PBMCs, with at least 7 million per sample. Total RNA was extracted from PBMCs with Trizol reagent, with at least 6 micrograms obtained per sample. Naive CD45RAhigh/CD27high T cell percentages were measured by flow cytometry on a PBMC aliquot from every donor. Study-wide conclusions, independent of this receptor: Because profiling used bulk unsorted PBMCs, naive and antigen-experienced compartments could not be compared conclusively. Observed TCR beta diversity per million T cells fell roughly linearly with age, and a significant reduction was already apparent by age around 36. Total diversity estimates from one million sequenced T cells were considered lower bounds and underestimates. Donor CMV infection status was unknown, potentially confounding age-related changes in expanded clonotypes. Compared with the aged group, the long-lived group had more naive CD4+ T cells, fewer expanded clones and increased TCR diversity, a pattern suggesting age selection. There was a strong correlation between observed TCR beta diversity and the percentage of naive T cells measured by flow cytometry.

The library came from 5' RACE. The run used an Illumina HiSeq 2500. The second PCR ran for roughly 7 to 11 cycles and used a J-beta primer mix along with a sample-barcoded 5' primer. A template-switch 5' adaptor carrying 12 random nucleotides introduced a unique molecular identifier onto each TCR beta cDNA molecule. At least 2.5 million CDR3-containing paired-end reads were obtained from each sample. First-strand cDNA synthesis was performed from all RNA using the Mint cDNA synthesis kit, with priming by a TRBC-specific oligonucleotide. After uracil-DNA glycosylase treatment, a first 18-cycle PCR used universal primers M1SS and BC2_uni_R on all cDNA. Regarding the original processing steps: Each sample was normalized by randomly selecting 1 million high-quality reads, each carrying a distinct molecular identifier. Instead of being binned into consensus sequences, reads that shared molecular identifiers were thrown out. MiTCR, run with a Q25 quality threshold and the strictest error-elimination algorithm, handled CDR3 identification, clonotype clustering and error correction. A nonparametric unseen species model using Euler transformation provided a lower-bound estimate of total TCR beta diversity. Using fastp at Q25 and MiXCR, TCRdb reprocessed the public reads and kept productive beta chains. CDR3 protein duplicates are merged, each entry listing the most common genes and DNA. TCRdb assigned the V and J calls; the authors' analysis was not used. Across this sample there are approximately 940,000 distinct CDR3 sequences, with 45% to 50% seen only once. The top ten clonotypes cover about an eighth of the sample.

Reading from cysteine to phenylalanine, the CDR3 counts 14 amino acids. The CDR3 DNA has 42 bases and is translated from base 1. As encoded in the germline V gene, CDR1 is LGHNA while CDR2 is YNFKEQ. V lost 5 bases and J lost 8 bases; the stretch between them is 13 bases long. The origin of this receptor is a young man in good health. Sequences were obtained from blood. Recombination linked TRBV4-2 to TRBJ1-6; the D segment cannot be called with confidence. At the DNA level, the sequence is TGTGCCAGCAGCTCGGGATTTGGGGATTCACCCCTCCACTTT. This is translated as CASSSGFGDSPLHF.